A selection of T cell receptor beta chains follows, all from one sample in a study of blood T cell repertoires in COVID-19. TCRdb's table, derived via immunoSEQ multiplex PCR, lists solely in-frame clones and lacks some. The profile covers about 370,000 clones, with 89% appearing a single time and less than 3.5% taken by the ten largest. Sequences were obtained from peripheral blood. The receptors were sampled from a woman in her twenties or thirties with COVID-19, enrolled during active disease. Both conserved end residues are part of each CDR3. Fields, in order: CDR3 DNA, CDR3 protein, D gene, V gene, J gene, clone size. A D gene is named only where the DNA matches it firmly. Clone size is shown for a subset of rows, as once, few, many or a class of expanded clone.

TGTGCCAGCAGTTTCCAGGGACTAGCGGGAGGCCCAGAGTCGGAGACCCAGTACTTC	CASSFQGLAGGPESETQYF	TRBD2	TRBV28	TRBJ2-5	once
TGTGCTAGCAGCTTACTTCAGGGAAATGAGCAGTTCTTC	CASSLLQGNEQFF	NA	TRBV7-7	TRBJ2-1	NA
TGTGCCAGCAGTGAATTGGGGACTAGCGGGGGGAAAAACATTCAGTACTTC	CASSELGTSGGKNIQYF	TRBD2	TRBV25-1	TRBJ2-4	NA
TGTGCCAGCAGTAGGACAGGGGGCGTCGGTGAAGCTTTCTTT	CASSRTGGVGEAFF	TRBD1	TRBV6-5	TRBJ1-1	NA
TGTGCCAGCAGCCCCGGCGGGGGAGGTGGGGGGCACAATGAGCAGTTCTTC	CASSPGGGGGGHNEQFF	NA	TRBV28	TRBJ2-1	NA
TGCAGCGTTGAACCGGGACTCTCATCGGATACGCAGTATTTT	CSVEPGLSSDTQYF	NA	TRBV29-1	TRBJ2-3	NA
TGTGCCAGCAGCCAAGTAGGGGATAGGGCGGTTTATTCACCCCTCCACTTT	CASSQVGDRAVYSPLHF	NA	TRBV4-2	TRBJ1-6	once
TGTGCCAGCAGCTTAGCGCAGGGTAATTCACCCCTCCACTTT	CASSLAQGNSPLHF	NA	TRBV7-2	TRBJ1-6	NA
TGTGCCAGCAGCTTTGGGCCCGGGGGAGTCTATGGCTACACCTTC	CASSFGPGGVYGYTF	NA	TRBV5-4	TRBJ1-2	NA
TGTGCCAGCAGGGCGGGACAGGGGACCGGCGAGCAGTACTTC	CASRAGQGTGEQYF	TRBD1	TRBV6-5	TRBJ2-7	NA
TGCAGCGTCGGAGGACGACGCGAGAACACTGAAGCTTTCTTT	CSVGGRRENTEAFF	NA	TRBV29-1	TRBJ1-1	NA
TGTGCCAGCAGCTTAGGAGGCGCTACGGACAGGACCTACGAGCAGTACTTC	CASSLGGATDRTYEQYF	TRBD1	TRBV7-9	TRBJ2-7	NA
TGTGCCAGCAGCCGATCTCTCCGGGGACAGGGGGCTGTAGATACGCAGTATTTT	CASSRSLRGQGAVDTQYF	TRBD1	TRBV3-1/TRBV3-2	TRBJ2-3	once
TGTGCCAGTAGTATAGCCGGGACAGGACTGGCTGAGCAGTTCTTC	CASSIAGTGLAEQFF	TRBD1	TRBV19	TRBJ2-1	NA
TGTGCCAGCAGCCGTCGACTAGCGGGAGACGGAACAGATACGCAGTATTTT	CASSRRLAGDGTDTQYF	TRBD2	TRBV7-2	TRBJ2-3	NA
TGTGCCACCAGTGAAACGACAGCGAGGGAGACCCAGTACTTC	CATSETTARETQYF	NA	TRBV24-1	TRBJ2-5	once
TGTGCCAGCAGACGGACACTTGATAATTCACCCCTCCACTTT	CASRRTLDNSPLHF	NA	TRBV6-5	TRBJ1-6	NA
TGTGCCAGCAGCTGGGCCGGGGAGGGCTACACCTTC	CASSWAGEGYTF	NA	TRBV7-2	TRBJ1-2	NA
TGTGCCAGCAGTCTCCGGGGGGACGGGGAGCTGTTTTTT	CASSLRGDGELFF	TRBD2	TRBV12-3/TRBV12-4	TRBJ2-2	NA
TGTGCTAGCAGCTTAACAGCGGGGTCGGGCGGGGAGCTGTTTTTT	CASSLTAGSGGELFF	TRBD2	TRBV7-7	TRBJ2-2	NA
TGTGCCACCAGCAGGGTACAGGGCCCGGGGGAAAAACTGTTTTTT	CATSRVQGPGEKLFF	NA	TRBV15	TRBJ1-4	NA
TGTGCCAGCGGGGGGTTGAATGGCGAGCAGTACTTC	CASGGLNGEQYF	NA	TRBV6-5	TRBJ2-7	NA
TGTGCCAGCACCGGACAGGGCGGCTCCGGCTACACCTTC	CASTGQGGSGYTF	TRBD1	TRBV2	TRBJ1-2	NA
TGTGCCAGCAGCGAAGGACAGGGGGTGGTTGAAAAACTGTTTTTT	CASSEGQGVVEKLFF	TRBD1	TRBV5-6	TRBJ1-4	once
TGTGCCAGCAGCCCCCCTCGAAGCGGGGTCCCTAATGAAAAACTGTTTTTT	CASSPPRSGVPNEKLFF	NA	TRBV7-8	TRBJ1-4	NA
TGTGCCAGCAGTCCGGGACAGGGGGCCGCCGGGGAGCTGTTTTTT	CASSPGQGAAGELFF	TRBD1	TRBV6-2/TRBV6-3	TRBJ2-2	NA
TGTGCCAGTAGTCCACCCCCTAGCGGGGCTGACAATGAGCAGTTCTTC	CASSPPPSGADNEQFF	TRBD2	TRBV19	TRBJ2-1	NA
TGCGCCAGCAGCCAACCGCTGCGGAGGACAGGGCGTACAGATACGCAGTATTTT	CASSQPLRRTGRTDTQYF	TRBD1	TRBV4-1	TRBJ2-3	NA